This TCR beta chain derives from a study of cytomegalovirus exposure and HLA in healthy donors. Whole-study context: Approximately 83 million unique TCRs from HLA-typed donors were held in an early data release. Notes on the study in general: Later analysis reportedly placed an Asian-associated ancestry cluster below the roughly 700-donor mean in N-insertions. A few chains tied to CMV proved CMV antigen-specific in vitro.

Healthy bone marrow donors made up the donors. In germline, CDR1 is SGHTA, CDR2 FQGTGA. CDR3 size: 15 residues. Trimming pared 0 bases from V and 3 bases from J, leaving 11 bases between. With 60 Vbeta and 13 Jbeta primers, the PCR was carried out. Profiling relied on immunoSEQ multiplex PCR, and the TCRdb table lists in-frame clones only, not all of them. The sample yields fewer than 95,000 clones, roughly 73% seen once. Details on this clone: Its antigen remains unidentified.

This TCR was sampled from a woman aged 40 to 50 in good health and CMV-seropositive. V and J are TRBV7-3 and TRBJ2-5, with D possibly TRBD2 on 6 matching bases. The sample comprised PBMCs. The CDR3 DNA is TGTGCCAGCAGCTTAACCGGGGGACGTGAAGAGACCCAGTACTTC. It codes for CASSLTGGREETQYF. The variable domain in full, completed from reference TRBV7-3 and TRBJ2-5, reads GAGVSQTPSNKVTEKGKYVELRCDPISGHTALYWYRQSLGQGPEFLIYFQGTGAADDSGLPNDRFFAVRPEGSVSTLKIQRTERGDSAVYLCASSLTGGREETQYFGPGTRLLVL.